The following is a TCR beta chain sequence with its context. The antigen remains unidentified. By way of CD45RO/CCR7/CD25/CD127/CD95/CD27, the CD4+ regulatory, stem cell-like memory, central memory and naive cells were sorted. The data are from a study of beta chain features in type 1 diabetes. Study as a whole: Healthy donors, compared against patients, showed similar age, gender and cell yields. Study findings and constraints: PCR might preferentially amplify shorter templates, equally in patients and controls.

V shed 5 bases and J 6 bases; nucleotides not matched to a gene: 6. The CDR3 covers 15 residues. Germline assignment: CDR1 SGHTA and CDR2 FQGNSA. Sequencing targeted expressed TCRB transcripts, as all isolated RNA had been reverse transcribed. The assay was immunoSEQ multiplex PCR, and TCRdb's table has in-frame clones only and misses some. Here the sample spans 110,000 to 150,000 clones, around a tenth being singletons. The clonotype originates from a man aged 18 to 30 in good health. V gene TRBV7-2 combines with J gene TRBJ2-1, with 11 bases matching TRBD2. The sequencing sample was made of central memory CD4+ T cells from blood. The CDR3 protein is CASSNSGGAGNEQFF. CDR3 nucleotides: TGTGCCAGCAGCAATAGCGGGGGGGCAGGCAATGAGCAGTTCTTC.